This is a list of T cell receptor beta chains from one sample in a study of T cells in Graves' hyperthyroidism and ophthalmopathy. TCRdb passed the multiplex PCR reads through MiXCR, listing each CDR3 protein once. Altogether some 620,000 distinct CDR3 sequences are present, around 16% being singletons, with the ten largest covering around 3.9%. Input material: blood. Receptor source: a woman aged 30 to 39 with Graves' hyperthyroidism. Each CDR3 is given with its conserved first and last residue. A D gene is named only where the DNA matches it firmly. Size is stated for part of the rows, as once, few or many counts, or as a class when the clone is expanded.

NA,many,TRBV2,TRBJ2-1,CASSGWGRDEQFF,TGTGCCAGCAGTGGTTGGGGGCGGGATGAGCAGTTCTTC
NA,NA,TRBV18,TRBJ2-7,CASSPGREAYEQYF,TGTGCCAGCTCACCAGGCAGGGAGGCCTACGAGCAGTACTTC
TRBD2,few,TRBV7-2,TRBJ2-2,CASSFSGRGTGELFF,TGTGCCAGCAGCTTTAGCGGGAGAGGGACCGGGGAGCTGTTTTTT
NA,many,TRBV12-3/TRBV12-4,TRBJ1-4,CASSPEQGINEKLFF,TGTGCCAGCAGTCCAGAACAGGGCATTAATGAAAAACTGTTTTTT
NA,many,TRBV28,TRBJ2-1,CASSPQGMNEQFF,TGTGCCAGCAGTCCCCAGGGTATGAATGAGCAGTTCTTC
NA,NA,TRBV6-2/TRBV6-3,TRBJ1-2,CASSLLVDNYGYTF,TGTGCCAGCAGTCTGTTAGTGGACAACTATGGCTACACCTTC
TRBD2,NA,TRBV6-1,TRBJ2-1,CASRIAGVRGMSSYNEQFF,TGTGCCAGCAGGATAGCGGGAGTAAGGGGAATGTCCTCCTACAATGAGCAGTTCTTC
NA,NA,TRBV6-1,TRBJ2-3,CASRVKVGTDTQYF,TGTGCCAGCAGGGTAAAGGTGGGCACAGATACGCAGTATTTT
NA,many,TRBV2,TRBJ1-4,CASSITGFGEKLFF,TGTGCCAGCAGTATAACAGGATTTGGTGAAAAACTGTTTTTT
NA,NA,TRBV15,TRBJ1-5,CATSRDVAGYSNQPQHF,TGTGCCACCAGCAGAGATGTTGCGGGATATAGCAATCAGCCCCAGCATTTT
TRBD2,many,TRBV11-2,TRBJ2-1,CASSLTSGGGEQFF,TGTGCCAGCAGCTTAACTAGCGGTGGGGGGGAGCAGTTCTTC
NA,many,TRBV20-1,TRBJ1-1,CSARKGTVNTEAFF,TGCAGTGCTAGGAAAGGGACCGTGAACACTGAAGCTTTCTTT
NA,few,TRBV5-1,TRBJ1-2,CASSPNRGEPRNTYGYTF,TGCGCCAGCAGCCCAAACCGGGGCGAGCCTCGCAACACCTATGGCTACACCTTC
TRBD2,many,TRBV13,TRBJ2-7,CASSLRLAAYEQYF,TGTGCCAGCAGCTTGCGGCTAGCGGCCTACGAGCAGTACTTC
NA,NA,TRBV10-3,TRBJ2-3,CAINQGLGTDTQYF,TGTGCCATCAATCAGGGGCTTGGCACAGATACGCAGTATTTT
NA,NA,TRBV3-1,TRBJ2-6,CASSQEDGSSGANVLTF,TGTGCCAGCAGCCAAGAGGACGGGAGCTCTGGGGCCAACGTCCTGACTTTC
NA,few,TRBV6-1,TRBJ1-3,CASSPRGGPLTTIYF,TGTGCCAGCAGTCCGAGGGGGGGACCCCTGACCACCATATATTTT
NA,many,TRBV28,TRBJ2-7,CASSFLSDGGIYEQYF,TGTGCCAGCAGTTTCCTCTCGGACGGAGGAATCTACGAGCAGTACTTC
TRBD1,many,TRBV6-1,TRBJ2-1,CASSYDRGGTNEQFF,TGTGCCAGCAGTTATGACAGGGGGGGTACCAATGAGCAGTTCTTC
NA,few,TRBV7-6,TRBJ2-2,CASSLEGSPGELFF,TGTGCCAGCAGCTTAGAGGGGTCCCCCGGGGAGCTGTTTTTT
NA,few,TRBV30,TRBJ2-7,CAWSPKTRQTREQYF,TGTGCCTGGAGTCCCAAAACCCGACAGACGAGAGAGCAGTACTTC
NA,many,TRBV20-1,TRBJ1-2,CSASKPSHGYTF,TGCAGTGCTAGTAAGCCTAGCCATGGCTACACCTTC
NA,NA,TRBV7-9,TRBJ2-1,CASSLGARETQFF,TGTGCCAGCAGCTTAGGAGCCCGAGAGACCCAGTTCTTC
TRBD1,NA,TRBV7-2,TRBJ1-5,CASSVGDLQGAGQPQHF,TGTGCCAGCAGCGTAGGGGACTTACAGGGGGCCGGCCAGCCCCAGCATTTT
TRBD2,NA,TRBV20-1,TRBJ2-7,CSARPGTSGRSSYEQYF,TGCAGTGCTAGGCCCGGGACTAGCGGGAGGTCGTCCTACGAGCAGTACTTC
NA,NA,TRBV5-6,TRBJ1-1,CASSRVGVYGAEAFF,TGTGCCAGCAGCCGCGTCGGGGTATACGGCGCTGAAGCTTTCTTT